Shown below are 19 T cell receptor beta chains from a single sample sequenced in a study of regulatory T cells. Study-wide findings and caveats: Hydrophobic residues at CDR3 positions 6 and 7 were enriched in conventional CD4+ T cells of CD3G-deficient patients.

Antigens of these TCRs are unknown. The primer mix had 52 TRBV and 13 TRBJ primers. Assay used: immunoSEQ multiplex PCR; TCRdb lists only in-frame clones, some missing. Of about 17,000 clones listed, around 84% are singletons. Sequenced: conventional CD4+ T cells sorted from blood. The source of these receptors is a young adult with CD3G deficiency.

This rearrangement joins TRBV28 to TRBJ1-2; TRBD1 agrees at 8 bases. CDR1 is MDHEN and CDR2 is SYDVKM in the germline V gene. J lost 4 bases, V lost 10 bases, and 8 bases had no gene match. The CDR3 has 13 amino acids. CDR3 amino acids: CAIGQGGGYGYTF. The DNA of the CDR3 is TGTGCCATCGGACAGGGCGGCGGCTATGGCTACACCTTC.

The chain employs TRBV7-8 and TRBJ1-1, with no clear D. The CDR3 spans 14 residues. Germline CDR1 reads SGHVS; CDR2 reads FQNEAQ. The V and J ends lost 0 bases and 4 bases respectively, with 9 bases between them. The CDR3 DNA sequence: TGTGCCAGCAGCTTAGCAGGGCGAGGCACTGAAGCTTTCTTT. It codes for CASSLAGRGTEAFF.

The gene calls are TRBV19 and TRBJ2-6; the D is unclear. V dropped 4 bases and J dropped 5 bases, with 9 bases sitting between them. The CDR3 length is 14 residues. Per germline, CDR1 LNHDA and CDR2 SQIVND (reference sequence). The CDR3 spells CASSRADWANVLTF. CDR3 DNA: TGTGCCAGTAGTAGGGCAGACTGGGCCAACGTCCTGACTTTC. The variable domain in full, with the rest retrieved from reference TRBV19 and TRBJ2-6, is DGGITQSPKYLFRKEGQNVTLSCEQNLNHDAMYWYRQDPGQGLRLIYYSQIVNDFQKGDIAEGYSVSREKKESFPLTVTSAQKNPTAFYLCASSRADWANVLTFGAGSRLTVL.

The table lists this clone with a count of one. This chain uses TRBV7-9 with TRBJ2-2, with D perhaps TRBD1 (6 bases). Germline assignment: CDR1 SEHNR and CDR2 FQNEAQ (reference sequence). The V and J ends lost 1 base and 1 base respectively, with 16 bases between them. The CDR3 consists of 18 residues. The CDR3 DNA is TGTGCCAGCAGCTTAGTAGCAGGGGATTTAAAGAACACCGGGGAGCTGTTTTTT. Protein sequence: CASSLVAGDLKNTGELFF.

V is TRBV28 and J is TRBJ1-2; TRBD1 is a possible D gene (6 bases). The CDR3 is made up of 15 amino acids. Germline V CDR1 and CDR2: MDHEN, SYDVKM. The V and J ends lost 7 bases and 2 bases respectively, with 17 bases between them. In nucleotides, the CDR3 is TGTGCCAGCACTTCCGGGGGGGGCGAGAACTATGGCTACACCTTC. Its translation: CASTSGGGENYGYTF.

The V gene is TRBV6-1, the J gene TRBJ2-7; D is perhaps TRBD1 (6 bases). Trimming stripped 5 bases from V and 1 base from J, with 15 bases between. CDR3 length equals 15 residues. In germline, CDR1 is MNHNS, CDR2 SASEGT. The CDR3: CASSHKGDPSYEQYF. The CDR3 DNA follows: TGTGCCAGCAGTCATAAGGGGGACCCTTCCTACGAGCAGTACTTC.

There are a few counts of this clone. The chain combines TRBV6-6 with TRBJ1-1; the D gene is possibly TRBD1 (6 bases). The germline V and J ends were trimmed by 5 bases and 4 bases, with 11 bases remaining between them. CDR3 length: 13 amino acids. Germline-derived CDR1 and CDR2 are MNHNY and SVGAGI (reference sequence). The CDR3 protein is CASSKDRPTEAFF. CDR3 nucleotide sequence: TGTGCCAGCAGTAAGGACAGACCCACTGAAGCTTTCTTT.

This rearrangement joins TRBV14 to TRBJ2-1; D unclear. Germline V lookup: CDR1 SGHDN, CDR2 FVKESK. The CDR3 spans 16 residues. Trimming took 0 bases from V and 3 from J, leaving 12 bases between them. The CDR3 is CASSQDRGFYYNEQFF. The CDR3 DNA sequence: TGTGCCAGCAGCCAAGATCGAGGCTTTTACTACAATGAGCAGTTCTTC.

This clone appeared once. The rearrangement joins TRBV11-1 to TRBJ1-2, with D unresolved. V was trimmed by 5 bases and J by 4 bases, leaving 14 bases between them. Germline CDR1 is SGHAT and CDR2 is FQDESV (reference sequence). The CDR3 runs 14 residues. This CDR3 is CASSRAGKTYGYTF. The CDR3 DNA reads TGTGCCAGCAGCCGGGCTGGAAAGACCTATGGCTACACCTTC.

This clone was observed once. The genes are TRBV19 and TRBJ1-2, with D hard to call. The CDR3 is made up of 15 amino acids. Germline V gene lookup returns CDR1 LNHDA and CDR2 SQIVND (reference sequence). With 2 bases removed from V and 4 bases from J, the gap between germline ends came to 14 bases. As DNA, the CDR3 is TGTGCCAGTAGTATATCGACGCAAGGACCCTATGGCTACACCTTC. Translating gives CASSISTQGPYGYTF.

The chain recombines TRBV6-6 with TRBJ1-2; a weak D match, TRBD1 (5 bases). Germline V gene data show CDR1 as MNHNY and CDR2 as SVGAGI (reference sequence). V was cut by 2 bases and J by 2 bases, with 9 bases left in between. This CDR3 contains 14 residues. CDR3 loop: CASSYGSGNYGYTF. CDR3 coding DNA: TGTGCCAGCAGTTACGGTTCAGGGAACTATGGCTACACCTTC.

The V call is TRBV7-9, the J call TRBJ2-5, with TRBD1 matching over 7 bases. The CDR3 spans 16 residues. The trim removed 1 base at V and 7 bases at J, leaving 12 bases unmatched. Germline values: CDR1 SEHNR, CDR2 FQNEAQ (reference sequence). The CDR3: CASSLEGAGTRGTQYF. The CDR3 coding sequence is TGTGCCAGCAGCTTAGAGGGGGCCGGGACGAGGGGGACCCAGTACTTC.

For the CDR3, the DNA is TGCGCCAGCAGCTTCCAGGGGGTCCGCACAGATACGCAGTATTTT. It specifies CASSFQGVRTDTQYF. The J gene is TRBJ2-3, the V gene TRBV5-1, with TRBD1 identical over 7 bases. The CDR3 extends over 15 amino acids. J was trimmed by 1 base and V by 2 bases; bases with no gene match: 4. CDR1 and CDR2 (germline): SGHRS, YFSETQ. Full variable domain (remainder filled in from reference TRBV5-1 and TRBJ2-3): KAGVTQTPRYLIKTRGQQVTLSCSPISGHRSVSWYQQTPGQGLQFLFEYFSETQRNKGNFPGRFSGRQFSNSRSEMNVSTLELGDSALYLCASSFQGVRTDTQYFGPGTRLTVL.

This clone has more than one count but fewer than ten. V gene TRBV5-1 combines with J gene TRBJ2-1; 9 bases are a match to TRBD2. Unmatched junction bases numbered 2, after V lost 0 bases and J lost 7 bases. This CDR3 is 14 amino acids long. CDR1 is SGHRS, CDR2 YFSETQ, per germline. CDR3 residues: CASSLGREGNEQFF. In nucleotides, the CDR3 is TGCGCCAGCAGCTTGGGGCGGGAGGGTAATGAGCAGTTCTTC.

The chain couples TRBV7-2 to TRBJ2-1; TRBD1 matches 7 bases. The CDR3 is 15 amino acids. Per germline, CDR1 SGHTA and CDR2 FQGNSA. J was trimmed by 0 bases and V by 3 bases; bases with no gene match: 2. DNA for the CDR3: TGTGCCAGCAGCTTTAGACAGGGCTCCTACAATGAGCAGTTCTTC. This encodes CASSFRQGSYNEQFF. The full variable domain, in which reference TRBV7-2 and TRBJ2-1 provide the parts outside the CDR3, is GAGVSQSPSNKVTEKGKDVELRCDPISGHTALYWYRQSLGQGLEFLIYFQGNSAPDKSGLPSDRFSAERTGGSVSTLTIQRTQQEDSAVYLCASSFRQGSYNEQFFGPGTRLTVL.

V usage is TRBV5-1 and J usage is TRBJ2-5; D not certain. The CDR3 is 15 amino acids. Germline lookup yields CDR1 SGHRS and CDR2 YFSETQ. Trimming took off 0 bases at V and 2 bases at J, with 11 bases between the two ends. The CDR3 DNA sequence: TGCGCCAGCAGCTTGGGGGTCTGGCGACAAGAGACCCAGTACTTC. Encoded protein: CASSLGVWRQETQYF.

V usage is TRBV6-1 and J usage is TRBJ1-2, with D maybe TRBD1 (5 bases). V lost 2 bases and J lost 1, with 17 bases in between. This CDR3 comprises 17 residues. CDR1 is MNHNS and CDR2 is SASEGT in the germline V gene. CDR3 residues: CASSESEWRGRNYGYTF. CDR3 coding DNA: TGTGCCAGCAGTGAATCGGAGTGGAGGGGACGTAACTATGGCTACACCTTC.

This chain joins TRBV30 and TRBJ2-2; no definite D call. Germline lookup yields CDR1 GTSNPN and CDR2 SVGIG (reference sequence). The germline V and J ends were trimmed by 3 bases and 1 base, with 6 bases remaining between them. CDR3 length: 13 residues. The CDR3 here is CAWRSQNTGELFF. In nucleotides, the CDR3 is TGTGCCTGGAGGTCACAGAACACCGGGGAGCTGTTTTTT.

V usage is TRBV7-9 and J usage is TRBJ2-1; D is unclear. The CDR3 is made up of 15 amino acids. Between the trimmed V and J ends, which lost 2 bases and 7 bases, there was a span of 15 bases. The germline CDR1 and CDR2 sequences are SEHNR and FQNEAQ (reference sequence). CDR3 in amino acids: CASSLFGTSKNEQFF. Here the CDR3 DNA reads TGTGCCAGCAGCTTATTCGGCACCTCTAAGAATGAGCAGTTCTTC.